This TCR beta chain was recorded in a study of cytotoxic CD8 clonotypes in ibrutinib-treated CLL. Study details: Response material was collected after a median approximately 11 months of treatment, range 6 to 36.

Profiling relied on immunoSEQ multiplex PCR, and the TCRdb table lists in-frame clones only, not all of them. Found here are over 250,000 clones, roughly four fifths of them singletons; the top ten hold roughly 5%. Germline V gene sequence: CDR1 SGHVS, CDR2 FQNEAQ. V was clipped by 1 base and J by 4 bases, with 5 bases between them. The length of the CDR3 is 13 residues. The receptor's source is a human donor with chronic lymphocytic leukemia. The specimen was PBMCs, collected at disease progression, from a patient treated with ibrutinib. The chain couples TRBV7-8 to TRBJ1-5; no clear D. As DNA, the CDR3 is TGTGCCAGCAGCTTAGACTTGAATCAGCCCCAGCATTTT. It codes for CASSLDLNQPQHF. The full variable domain, in which reference TRBV7-8 and TRBJ1-5 provide the parts outside the CDR3, is GAGVSQSPRYKVAKRGQDVALRCDPISGHVSLFWYQQALGQGPEFLTYFQNEAQLDKSGLPSDRFFAERPEGSVSTLKIQRTQQEDSAVYLCASSLDLNQPQHFGDGTRLSIL.